This TCR beta chain was identified in a study of T cell changes during pregnancy in multiple sclerosis. The repertoire was sequenced with immunoSEQ multiplex PCR; TCRdb's copy has only in-frame clones and lacks some. The sample lists tens of thousands of clones, roughly nine tenths occurring once. Germline lookup yields CDR1 SGHTA and CDR2 FQGNSA. The CDR3 covers 17 residues. V lost 5 bases and J lost 4; bases outside the gene matches: 10. This specimen consisted of peripheral blood, obtained in the third trimester of pregnancy. This chain links TRBV7-2 with TRBJ2-5, with TRBD2 identical over 13 bases. The origin of this receptor is a female donor in good health, enrolled as a control in a pregnancy study. CDR3 residues: CASSTEEGLAGVETQYF. The CDR3 DNA reads as TGTGCCAGCAGCACCGAAGAAGGACTAGCGGGAGTAGAGACCCAGTACTTC.